This T cell receptor beta chain was obtained from a study of response to subunit inactivated influenza vaccine. TCRdb ran MiXCR on the RT-PCR reads and lists one entry per CDR3 protein. The sample has roughly 760,000 distinct CDR3 sequences; 21% are singletons. This clonotype was detected many times. The specimen comprised PBMCs from blood, sampled approximately 5 days after vaccination. The sequence was collected from a man aged 50-59 years who received an inactivated influenza vaccine.

CDR3 protein: CAISGGTSLVREQYF. The CDR3 DNA sequence: TGTGCCATCAGTGGGGGGACTAGTCTCGTACGCGAGCAGTACTTC. The chain combines TRBV10-3 with TRBJ2-7; 8 bases are shared with TRBD2. The V gene end was trimmed by 4 bases and the J gene end by 6 bases; junction bases not matched to a gene: 11. The CDR3 has 15 residues. Germline lookup yields CDR1 ENHRY and CDR2 SYGVKD.